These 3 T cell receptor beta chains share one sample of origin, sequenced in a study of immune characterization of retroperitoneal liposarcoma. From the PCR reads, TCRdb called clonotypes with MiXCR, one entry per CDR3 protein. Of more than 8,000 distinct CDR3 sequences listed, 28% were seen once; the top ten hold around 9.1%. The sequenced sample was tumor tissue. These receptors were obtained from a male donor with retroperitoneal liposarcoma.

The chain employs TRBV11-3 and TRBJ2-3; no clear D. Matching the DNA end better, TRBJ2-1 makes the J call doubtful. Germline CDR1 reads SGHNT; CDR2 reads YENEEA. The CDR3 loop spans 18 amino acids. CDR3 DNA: TGTGCCAGCAGCTTAGATCTTGTGGCCGACCCGCGTGCCTACGAGCAGTTCTTC. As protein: CASSLDLVADPRAYEQFF.

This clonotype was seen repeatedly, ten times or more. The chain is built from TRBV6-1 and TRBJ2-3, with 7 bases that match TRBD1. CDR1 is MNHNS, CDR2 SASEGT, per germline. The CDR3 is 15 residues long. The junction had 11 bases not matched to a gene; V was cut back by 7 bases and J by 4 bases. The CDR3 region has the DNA TGTGCCAGCACTGGGCCGGGACAGTATTCAGATACGCAGTATTTT. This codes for CASTGPGQYSDTQYF.

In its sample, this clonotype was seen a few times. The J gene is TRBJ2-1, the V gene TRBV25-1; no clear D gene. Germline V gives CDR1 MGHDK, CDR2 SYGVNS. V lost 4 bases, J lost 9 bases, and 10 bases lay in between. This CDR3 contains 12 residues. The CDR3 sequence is CASSGRVFEQFF. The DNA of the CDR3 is TGTGCCAGCAGTGGAAGAGTTTTTGAGCAGTTCTTC.